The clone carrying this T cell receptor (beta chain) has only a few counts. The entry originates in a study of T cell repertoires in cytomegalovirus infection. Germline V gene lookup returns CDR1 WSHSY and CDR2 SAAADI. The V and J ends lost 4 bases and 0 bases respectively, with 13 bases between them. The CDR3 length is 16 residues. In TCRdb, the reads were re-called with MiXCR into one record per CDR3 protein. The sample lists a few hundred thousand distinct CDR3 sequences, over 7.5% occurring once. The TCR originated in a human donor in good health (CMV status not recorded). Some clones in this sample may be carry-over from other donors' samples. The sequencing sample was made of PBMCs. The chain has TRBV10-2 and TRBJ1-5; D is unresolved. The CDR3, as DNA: TGCGCCAGCAGTGTTGGAGGTCCTTATAGCAATCAGCCCCAGCATTTT. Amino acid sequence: CASSVGGPYSNQPQHF.